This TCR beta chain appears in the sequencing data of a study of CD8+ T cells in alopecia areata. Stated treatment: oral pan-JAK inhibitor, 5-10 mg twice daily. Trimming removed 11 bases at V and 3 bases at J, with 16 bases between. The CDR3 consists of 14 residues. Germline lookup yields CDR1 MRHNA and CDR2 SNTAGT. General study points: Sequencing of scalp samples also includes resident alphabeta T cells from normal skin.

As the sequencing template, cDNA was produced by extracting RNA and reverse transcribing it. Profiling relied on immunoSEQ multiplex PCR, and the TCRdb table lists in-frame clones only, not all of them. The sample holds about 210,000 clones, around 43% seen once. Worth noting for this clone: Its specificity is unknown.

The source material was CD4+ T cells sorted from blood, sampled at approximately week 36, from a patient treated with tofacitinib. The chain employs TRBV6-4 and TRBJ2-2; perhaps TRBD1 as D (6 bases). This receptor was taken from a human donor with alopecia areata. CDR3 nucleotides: TGTGCCTCCTACCCCAGGGGACACACCGGGGAGCTGTTTTTT. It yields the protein CASYPRGHTGELFF.